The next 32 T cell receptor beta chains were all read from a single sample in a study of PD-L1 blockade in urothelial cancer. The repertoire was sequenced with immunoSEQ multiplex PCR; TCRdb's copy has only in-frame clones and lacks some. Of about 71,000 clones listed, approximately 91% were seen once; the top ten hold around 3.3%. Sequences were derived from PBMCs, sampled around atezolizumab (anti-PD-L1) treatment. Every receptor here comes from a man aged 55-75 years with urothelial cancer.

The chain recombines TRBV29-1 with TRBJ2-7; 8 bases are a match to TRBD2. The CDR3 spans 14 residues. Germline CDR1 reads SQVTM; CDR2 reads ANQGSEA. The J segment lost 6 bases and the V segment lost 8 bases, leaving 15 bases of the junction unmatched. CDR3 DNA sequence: TGCAGCACCGCATCCGGGACTAGGGGAAGCGAGCAGTACTTC. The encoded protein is CSTASGTRGSEQYF.

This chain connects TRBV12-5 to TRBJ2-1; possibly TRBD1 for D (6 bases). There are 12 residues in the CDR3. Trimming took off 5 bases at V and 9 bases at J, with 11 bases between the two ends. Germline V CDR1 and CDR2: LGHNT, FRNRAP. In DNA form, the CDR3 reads TGTGCTAGTGGTAGACAGGCCCCTGAGCAGTTCTTC. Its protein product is CASGRQAPEQFF.

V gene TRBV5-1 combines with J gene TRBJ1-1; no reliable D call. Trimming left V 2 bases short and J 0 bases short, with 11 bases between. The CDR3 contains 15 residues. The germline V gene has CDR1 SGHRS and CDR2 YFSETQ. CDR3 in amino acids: CASSFSGGLNTEAFF. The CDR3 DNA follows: TGCGCCAGCAGCTTCTCGGGCGGGTTGAACACTGAAGCTTTCTTT.

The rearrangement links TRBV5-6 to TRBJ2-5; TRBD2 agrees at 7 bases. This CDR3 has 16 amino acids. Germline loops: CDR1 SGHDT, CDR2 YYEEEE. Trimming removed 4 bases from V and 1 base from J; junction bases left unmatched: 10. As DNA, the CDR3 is TGTGCCAGCAGCGCCCTCCAAGCGGGGTTCCAAGAGACCCAGTACTTC. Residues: CASSALQAGFQETQYF.

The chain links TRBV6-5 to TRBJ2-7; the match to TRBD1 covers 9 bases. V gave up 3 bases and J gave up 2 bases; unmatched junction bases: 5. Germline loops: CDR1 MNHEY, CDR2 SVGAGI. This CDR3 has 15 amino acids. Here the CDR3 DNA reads TGTGCCAGCAGTTATACAGGGGGCCAGACCTACGAGCAGTACTTC. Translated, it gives CASSYTGGQTYEQYF.

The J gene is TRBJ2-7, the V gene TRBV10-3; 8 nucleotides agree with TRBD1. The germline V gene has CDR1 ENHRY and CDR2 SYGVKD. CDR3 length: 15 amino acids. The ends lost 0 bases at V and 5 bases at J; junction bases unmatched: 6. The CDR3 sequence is CAISESRTGRNEQYF. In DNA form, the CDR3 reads TGTGCCATCAGTGAGTCTCGGACAGGGCGTAACGAGCAGTACTTC.

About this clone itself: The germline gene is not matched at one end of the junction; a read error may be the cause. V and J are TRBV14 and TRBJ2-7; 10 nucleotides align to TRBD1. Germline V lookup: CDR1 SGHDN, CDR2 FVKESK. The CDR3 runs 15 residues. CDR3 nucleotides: TGTGCCAGCAGCCAGCGGACAGGGGGTTCCTCCGAGCAGTACTTC. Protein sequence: CASSQRTGGSSEQYF.

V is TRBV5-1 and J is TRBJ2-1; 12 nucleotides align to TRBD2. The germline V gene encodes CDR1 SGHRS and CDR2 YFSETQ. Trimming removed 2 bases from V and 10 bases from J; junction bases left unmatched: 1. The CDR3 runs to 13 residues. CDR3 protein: CASSLLAGGEQFF. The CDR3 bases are TGCGCCAGCAGCTTACTAGCGGGGGGCGAGCAGTTCTTC.

The chain's CDR3 is CASSVVPQSGNTIYF. The CDR3 DNA reads TGTGCCAGCAGCGTAGTGCCACAATCCGGAAACACCATATATTTT. The rearrangement links TRBV9 to TRBJ1-3; D is unresolved. There are 15 residues in the CDR3. Trimming shortened V by 0 bases and J by 4 bases, and 11 bases separated the two germline ends. Looked up from germline, CDR1 is SGDLS and CDR2 is YYNGEE.

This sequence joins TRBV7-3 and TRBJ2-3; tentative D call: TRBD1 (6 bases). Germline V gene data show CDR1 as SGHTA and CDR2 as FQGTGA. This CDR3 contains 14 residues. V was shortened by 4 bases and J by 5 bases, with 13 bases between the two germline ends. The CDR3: CASSSLGAEDTQYF. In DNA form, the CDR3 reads TGTGCCAGCAGCTCCTTGGGGGCGGAAGATACGCAGTATTTT.

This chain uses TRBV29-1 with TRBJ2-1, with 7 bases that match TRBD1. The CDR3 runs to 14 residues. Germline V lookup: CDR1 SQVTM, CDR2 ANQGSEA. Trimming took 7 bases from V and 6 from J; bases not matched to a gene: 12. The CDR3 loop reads CSARGQVQGNEQFF. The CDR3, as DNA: TGCAGCGCCCGAGGACAGGTCCAGGGCAATGAGCAGTTCTTC.

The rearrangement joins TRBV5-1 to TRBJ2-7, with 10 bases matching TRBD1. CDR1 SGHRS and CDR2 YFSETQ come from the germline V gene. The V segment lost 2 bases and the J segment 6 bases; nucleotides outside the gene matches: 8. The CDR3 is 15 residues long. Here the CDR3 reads CASSLPGQGFGEQYF. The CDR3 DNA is TGCGCCAGCAGCTTACCGGGACAGGGGTTTGGCGAGCAGTACTTC.

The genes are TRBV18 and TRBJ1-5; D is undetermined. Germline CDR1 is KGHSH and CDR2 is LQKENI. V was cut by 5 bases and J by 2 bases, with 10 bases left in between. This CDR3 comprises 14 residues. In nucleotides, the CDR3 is TGTGCCAGCTCAGGTCAAGAGGGCAATCAGCCCCAGCATTTT. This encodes CASSGQEGNQPQHF.

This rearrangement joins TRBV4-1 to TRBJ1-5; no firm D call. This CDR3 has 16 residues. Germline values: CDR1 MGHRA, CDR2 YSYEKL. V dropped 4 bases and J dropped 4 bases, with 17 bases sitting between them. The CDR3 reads CASSLALVPGNQPQHF. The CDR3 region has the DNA TGCGCCAGCAGCCTTGCCCTTGTCCCGGGGAATCAGCCCCAGCATTTT.

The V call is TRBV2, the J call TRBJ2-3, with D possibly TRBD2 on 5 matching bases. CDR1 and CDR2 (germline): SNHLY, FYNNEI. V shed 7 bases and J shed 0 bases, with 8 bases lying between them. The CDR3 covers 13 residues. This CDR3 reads CASIGGSTDTQYF. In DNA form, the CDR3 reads TGTGCCAGCATCGGAGGCAGCACAGATACGCAGTATTTT.

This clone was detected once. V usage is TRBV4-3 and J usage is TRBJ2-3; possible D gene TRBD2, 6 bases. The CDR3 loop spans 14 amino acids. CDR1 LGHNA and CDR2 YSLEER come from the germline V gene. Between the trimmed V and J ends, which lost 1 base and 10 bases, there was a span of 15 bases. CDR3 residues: CASSQVAWDSPQYF. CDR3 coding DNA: TGCGCCAGCAGCCAAGTAGCTTGGGACTCGCCGCAGTATTTT.

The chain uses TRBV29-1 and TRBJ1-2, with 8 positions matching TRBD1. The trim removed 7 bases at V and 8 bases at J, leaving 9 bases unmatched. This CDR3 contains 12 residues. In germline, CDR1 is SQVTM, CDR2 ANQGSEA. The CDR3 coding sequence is TGCAGCGCAGGGCAGGGGGCCTTCGGCTACACCTTC. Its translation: CSAGQGAFGYTF.

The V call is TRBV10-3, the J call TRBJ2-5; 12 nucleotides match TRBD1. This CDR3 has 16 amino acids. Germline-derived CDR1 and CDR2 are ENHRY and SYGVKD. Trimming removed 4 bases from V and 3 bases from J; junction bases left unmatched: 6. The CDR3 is CAISGVGTGGKETQYF. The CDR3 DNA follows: TGTGCCATCAGTGGGGTAGGGACAGGGGGCAAAGAGACCCAGTACTTC.

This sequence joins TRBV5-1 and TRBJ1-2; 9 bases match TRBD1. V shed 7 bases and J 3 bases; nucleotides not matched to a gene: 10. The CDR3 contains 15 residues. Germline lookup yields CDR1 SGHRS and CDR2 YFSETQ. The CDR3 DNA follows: TGCGCCAGCGCCCCCGGGGGACAGGGTTACTATGGCTACACCTTC. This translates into CASAPGGQGYYGYTF.

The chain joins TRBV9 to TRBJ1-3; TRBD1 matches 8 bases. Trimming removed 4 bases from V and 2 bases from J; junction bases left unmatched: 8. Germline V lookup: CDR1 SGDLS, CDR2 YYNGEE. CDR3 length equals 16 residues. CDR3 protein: CASSTGGTTTGNTIYF. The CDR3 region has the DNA TGTGCCAGCAGCACAGGGGGGACAACGACTGGAAACACCATATATTTT.

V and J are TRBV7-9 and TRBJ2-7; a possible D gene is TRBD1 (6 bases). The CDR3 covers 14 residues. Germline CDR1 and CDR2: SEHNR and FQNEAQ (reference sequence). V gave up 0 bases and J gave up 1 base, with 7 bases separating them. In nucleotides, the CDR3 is TGTGCCAGCAGCTTAGCGGACAGATCCTACGAGCAGTACTTC. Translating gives CASSLADRSYEQYF.

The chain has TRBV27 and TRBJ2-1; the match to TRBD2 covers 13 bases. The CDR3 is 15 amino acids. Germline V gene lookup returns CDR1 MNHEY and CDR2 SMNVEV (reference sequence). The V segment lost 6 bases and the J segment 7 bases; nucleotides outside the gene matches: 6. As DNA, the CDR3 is TGTGCCAGCAGATTAGGACTAGCGGGAGTGAATGAGCAGTTCTTC. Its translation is CASRLGLAGVNEQFF.

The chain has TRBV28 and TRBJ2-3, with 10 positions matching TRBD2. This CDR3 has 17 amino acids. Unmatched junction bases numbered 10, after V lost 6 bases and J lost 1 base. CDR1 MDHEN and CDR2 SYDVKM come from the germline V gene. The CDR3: CASSPTPGTSGTDTQYF. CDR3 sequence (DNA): TGTGCCAGCAGCCCAACGCCCGGGACTAGCGGCACAGATACGCAGTATTTT.

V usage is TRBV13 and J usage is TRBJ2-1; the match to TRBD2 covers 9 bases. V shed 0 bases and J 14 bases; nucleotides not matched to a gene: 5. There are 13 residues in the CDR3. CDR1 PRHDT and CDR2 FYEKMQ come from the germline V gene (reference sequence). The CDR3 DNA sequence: TGTGCCAGCAGCTTAGGGGTAGGCGGGGGGGAGTTCTTC. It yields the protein CASSLGVGGGEFF.

The DNA of the CDR3 is TGTGCCAGCAGTTACACTGGCGGGGGGGCCGCCGAGACCCAGTACTTC. It codes for CASSYTGGGAAETQYF. The genes are TRBV6-6 and TRBJ2-5; TRBD2 matches at 9 bases. Germline values: CDR1 MNHNY, CDR2 SVGAGI (reference sequence). CDR3 length: 16 residues. The ends lost 2 bases at V and 5 bases at J; junction bases unmatched: 9.

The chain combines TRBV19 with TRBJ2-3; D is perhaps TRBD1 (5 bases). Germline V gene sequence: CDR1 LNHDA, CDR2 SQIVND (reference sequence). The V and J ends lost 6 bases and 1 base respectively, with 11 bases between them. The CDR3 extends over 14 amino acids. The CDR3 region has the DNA TGTGCCAGTAGGGAAATAGGGGGCACAGATACGCAGTATTTT. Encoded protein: CASREIGGTDTQYF. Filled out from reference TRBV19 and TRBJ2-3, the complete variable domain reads DGGITQSPKYLFRKEGQNVTLSCEQNLNHDAMYWYRQDPGQGLRLIYYSQIVNDFQKGDIAEGYSVSREKKESFPLTVTSAQKNPTAFYLCASREIGGTDTQYFGPGTRLTVL.

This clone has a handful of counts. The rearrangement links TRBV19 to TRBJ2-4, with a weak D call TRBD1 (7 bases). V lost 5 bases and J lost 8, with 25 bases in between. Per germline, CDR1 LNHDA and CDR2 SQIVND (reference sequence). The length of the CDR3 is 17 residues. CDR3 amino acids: CASSEQGFAHGGYIQYF. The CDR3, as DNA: TGTGCCAGTAGTGAACAGGGGTTTGCTCATGGGGGGTACATTCAGTACTTC.

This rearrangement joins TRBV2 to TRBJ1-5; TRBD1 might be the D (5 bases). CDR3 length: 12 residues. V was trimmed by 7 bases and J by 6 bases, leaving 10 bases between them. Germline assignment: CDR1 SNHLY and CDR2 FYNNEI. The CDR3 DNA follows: TGTGCCAGCAAAGGGGAGGGTCAGCCCCAGCATTTT. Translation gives CASKGEGQPQHF. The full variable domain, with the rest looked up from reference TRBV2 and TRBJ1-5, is EPEVTQTPSHQVTQMGQEVILRCVPISNHLYFYWYRQILGQKVEFLVSFYNNEISEKSEIFDDQFSVERPDGSNFTLKIRSTKLEDSAMYFCASKGEGQPQHFGDGTRLSIL.

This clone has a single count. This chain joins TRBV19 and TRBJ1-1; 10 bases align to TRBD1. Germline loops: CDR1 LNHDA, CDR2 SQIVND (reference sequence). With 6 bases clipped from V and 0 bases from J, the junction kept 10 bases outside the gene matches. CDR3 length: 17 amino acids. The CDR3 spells CASSGSRDRGMNTEAFF. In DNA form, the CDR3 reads TGTGCCAGTAGCGGCTCGCGGGACAGGGGCATGAACACTGAAGCTTTCTTT. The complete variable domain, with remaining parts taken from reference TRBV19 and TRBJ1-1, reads DGGITQSPKYLFRKEGQNVTLSCEQNLNHDAMYWYRQDPGQGLRLIYYSQIVNDFQKGDIAEGYSVSREKKESFPLTVTSAQKNPTAFYLCASSGSRDRGMNTEAFFGQGTRLTVV.

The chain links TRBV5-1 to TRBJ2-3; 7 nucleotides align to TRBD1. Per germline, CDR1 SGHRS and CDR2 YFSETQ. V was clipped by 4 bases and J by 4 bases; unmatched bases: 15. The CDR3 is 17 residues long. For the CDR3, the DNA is TGCGCCAGCAGCCCGAATGTGGTAGGGGGCGCAGCAGATACGCAGTATTTT. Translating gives CASSPNVVGGAADTQYF.

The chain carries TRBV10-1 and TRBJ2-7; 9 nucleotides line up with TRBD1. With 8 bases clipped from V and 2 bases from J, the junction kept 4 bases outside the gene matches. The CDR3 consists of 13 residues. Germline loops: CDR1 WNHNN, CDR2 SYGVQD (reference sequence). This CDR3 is CASLRQGAYEQYF. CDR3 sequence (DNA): TGCGCCAGCTTGAGACAGGGGGCCTACGAGCAGTACTTC.

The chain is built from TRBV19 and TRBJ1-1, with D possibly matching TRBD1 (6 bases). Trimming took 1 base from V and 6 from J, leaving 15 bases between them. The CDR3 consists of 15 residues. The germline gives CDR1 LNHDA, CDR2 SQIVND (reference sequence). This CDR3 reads CASSIGFGQTAEAFF. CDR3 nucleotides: TGTGCCAGTAGTATAGGATTTGGACAGACCGCTGAAGCTTTCTTT.